This T cell receptor beta chain was recorded in a study of blood T cell repertoires in COVID-19. This study enrolled people aged roughly 18 to 100 from about two dozen US geographic areas. Sequencing was performed with immunoSEQ multiplex PCR; in TCRdb, only in-frame clones are kept and a portion is missing. Of some 250,000 clones listed, 70% to 90% are singletons. The germline CDR1 and CDR2 sequences are MDHEN and SYDVKM. Trimming left V 5 bases short and J 0 bases short, with 13 bases between. The CDR3 is 15 amino acids. The chain combines TRBV28 with TRBJ1-1; D unresolved. The clonotype was recovered from a woman in her forties or fifties who had recovered from COVID-19. Sequenced input: PBMCs or T cells enriched from blood (not recorded which). CDR3 amino acids: CASSPLTLMNTEAFF. For the CDR3, the DNA is TGTGCCAGCAGTCCCCTGACACTCATGAACACTGAAGCTTTCTTT.